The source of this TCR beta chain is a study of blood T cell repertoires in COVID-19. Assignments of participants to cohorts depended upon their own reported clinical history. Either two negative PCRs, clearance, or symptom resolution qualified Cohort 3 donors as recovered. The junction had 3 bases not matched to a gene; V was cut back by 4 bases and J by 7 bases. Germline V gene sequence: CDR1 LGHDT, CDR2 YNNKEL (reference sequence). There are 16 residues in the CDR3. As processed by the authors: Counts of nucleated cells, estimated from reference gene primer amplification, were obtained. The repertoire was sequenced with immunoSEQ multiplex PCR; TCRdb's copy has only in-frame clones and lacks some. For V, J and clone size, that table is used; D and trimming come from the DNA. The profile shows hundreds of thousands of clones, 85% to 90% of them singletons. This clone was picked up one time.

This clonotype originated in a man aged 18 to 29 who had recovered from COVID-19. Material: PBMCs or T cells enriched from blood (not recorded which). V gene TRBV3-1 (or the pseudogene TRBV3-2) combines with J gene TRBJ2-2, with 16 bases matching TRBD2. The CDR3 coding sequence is TGTGCCAGCAGCCCGGGACTAGCGGGGGGGCTCGGGGAGCTGTTTTTT. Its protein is CASSPGLAGGLGELFF.